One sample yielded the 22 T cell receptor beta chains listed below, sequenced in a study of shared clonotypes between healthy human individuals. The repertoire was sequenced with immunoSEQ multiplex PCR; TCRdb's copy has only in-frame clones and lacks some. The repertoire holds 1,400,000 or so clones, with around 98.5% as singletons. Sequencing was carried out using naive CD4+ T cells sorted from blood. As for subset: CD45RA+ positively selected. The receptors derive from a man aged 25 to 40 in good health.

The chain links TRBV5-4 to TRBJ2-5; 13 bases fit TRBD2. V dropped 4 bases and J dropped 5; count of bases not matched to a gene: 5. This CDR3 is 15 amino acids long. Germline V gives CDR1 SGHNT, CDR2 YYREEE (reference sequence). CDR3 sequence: CASSTSGRALETQYF. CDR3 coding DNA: TGTGCCAGCAGCACTAGCGGGAGGGCCCTCGAGACCCAGTACTTC.

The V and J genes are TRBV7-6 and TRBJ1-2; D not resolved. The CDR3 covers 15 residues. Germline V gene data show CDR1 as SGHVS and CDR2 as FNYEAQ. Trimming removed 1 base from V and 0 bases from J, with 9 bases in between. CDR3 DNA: TGTGCCAGCAGCTTAGAAGTGGGAACTAACTATGGCTACACCTTC. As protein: CASSLEVGTNYGYTF.

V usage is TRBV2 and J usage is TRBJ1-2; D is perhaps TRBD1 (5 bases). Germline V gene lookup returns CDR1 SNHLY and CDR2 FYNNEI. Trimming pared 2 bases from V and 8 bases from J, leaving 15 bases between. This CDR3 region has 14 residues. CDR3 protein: CASSELREEIGYTF. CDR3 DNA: TGTGCCAGCAGTGAACTCAGGGAAGAGATAGGCTACACCTTC.

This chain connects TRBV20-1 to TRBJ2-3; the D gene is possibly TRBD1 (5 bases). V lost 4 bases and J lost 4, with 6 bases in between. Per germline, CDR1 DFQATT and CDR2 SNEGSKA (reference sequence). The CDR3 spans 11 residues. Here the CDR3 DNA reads TGCAGTGCTAAAGGGGCAGATACGCAGTATTTT. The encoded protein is CSAKGADTQYF.

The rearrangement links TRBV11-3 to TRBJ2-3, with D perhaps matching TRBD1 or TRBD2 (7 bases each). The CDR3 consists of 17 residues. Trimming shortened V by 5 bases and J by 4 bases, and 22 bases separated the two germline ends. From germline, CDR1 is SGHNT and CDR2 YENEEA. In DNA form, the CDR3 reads TGTGCCAGCAGCCCATCTGCGGCAGGGGGGGAGGCAGATACGCAGTATTTT. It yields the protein CASSPSAAGGEADTQYF.

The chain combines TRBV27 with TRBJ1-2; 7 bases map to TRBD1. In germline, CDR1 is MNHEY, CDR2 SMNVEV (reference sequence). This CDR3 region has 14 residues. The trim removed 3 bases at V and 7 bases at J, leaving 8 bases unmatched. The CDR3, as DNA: TGTGCCAGCAGTTTGCTACAGGGGCAGGGTGGCTACACCTTC. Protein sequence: CASSLLQGQGGYTF.

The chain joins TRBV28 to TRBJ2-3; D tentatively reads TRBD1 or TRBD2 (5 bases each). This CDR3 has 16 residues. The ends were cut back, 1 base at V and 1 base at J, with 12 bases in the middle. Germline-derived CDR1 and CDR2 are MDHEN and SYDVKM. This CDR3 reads CASSLYGGMGTDTQYF. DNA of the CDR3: TGTGCCAGCAGTTTATATGGGGGTATGGGCACAGATACGCAGTATTTT.

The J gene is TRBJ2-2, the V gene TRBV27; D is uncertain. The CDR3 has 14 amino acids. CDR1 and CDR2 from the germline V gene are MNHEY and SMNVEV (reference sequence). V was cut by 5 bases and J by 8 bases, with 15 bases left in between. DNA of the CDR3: TGTGCCAGCAGTCCCCTCGCCGGAACGGGGGAGCTGTTTTTT. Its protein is CASSPLAGTGELFF.

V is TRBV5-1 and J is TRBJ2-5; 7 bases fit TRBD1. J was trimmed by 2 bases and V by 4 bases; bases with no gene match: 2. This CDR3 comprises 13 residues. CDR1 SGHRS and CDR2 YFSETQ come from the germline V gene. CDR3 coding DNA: TGCGCCAGCAGCCAGGGGGTGCAAGAGACCCAGTACTTC. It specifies CASSQGVQETQYF.

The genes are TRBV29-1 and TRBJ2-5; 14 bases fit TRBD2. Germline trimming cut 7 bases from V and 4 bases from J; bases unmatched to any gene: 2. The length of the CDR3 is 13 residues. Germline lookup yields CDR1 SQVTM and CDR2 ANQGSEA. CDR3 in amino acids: CSGGTSGRETQYF. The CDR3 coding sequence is TGCAGCGGGGGGACTAGCGGGAGAGAGACCCAGTACTTC.

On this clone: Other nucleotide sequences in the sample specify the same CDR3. This CDR3 reads CASSFGQGAGTDTQYF. In DNA form, the CDR3 reads TGTGCCAGCAGTTTTGGACAGGGGGCAGGCACAGATACGCAGTATTTT. This chain links TRBV7-2 with TRBJ2-3; 11 bases fit TRBD1. The ends lost 6 bases at V and 1 base at J; junction bases unmatched: 6. The CDR3 is 16 amino acids. Per the germline V gene, CDR1 is SGHTA and CDR2 is FQGNSA.

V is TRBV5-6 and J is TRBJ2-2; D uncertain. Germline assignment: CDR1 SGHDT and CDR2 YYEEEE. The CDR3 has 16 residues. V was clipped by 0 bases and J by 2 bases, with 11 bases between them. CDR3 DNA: TGTGCCAGCAGCTTGGTAGGCCAAGCCAACACCGGGGAGCTGTTTTTT. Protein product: CASSLVGQANTGELFF.

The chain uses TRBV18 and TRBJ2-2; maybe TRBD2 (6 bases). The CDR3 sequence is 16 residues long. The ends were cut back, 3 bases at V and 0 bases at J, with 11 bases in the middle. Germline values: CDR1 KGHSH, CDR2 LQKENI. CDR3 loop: CASSPTGTPNTGELFF. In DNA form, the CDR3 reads TGTGCCAGCTCACCTACCGGGACTCCGAACACCGGGGAGCTGTTTTTT.

CDR3 residues: CASSSPPLAGVATGELFF. CDR3 nucleotide sequence: TGTGCCAGCAGCTCCCCGCCCCTAGCGGGAGTTGCCACCGGGGAGCTGTTTTTT. V and J are TRBV5-6 and TRBJ2-2; TRBD2 aligns across 10 bases. Germline assignment: CDR1 SGHDT and CDR2 YYEEEE. This CDR3 region has 18 residues. V shed 3 bases and J 4 bases; nucleotides not matched to a gene: 12.

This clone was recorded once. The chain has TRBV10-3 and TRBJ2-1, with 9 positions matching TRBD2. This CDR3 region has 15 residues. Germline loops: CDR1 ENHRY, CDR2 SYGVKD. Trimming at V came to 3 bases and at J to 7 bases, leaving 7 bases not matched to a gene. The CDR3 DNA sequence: TGTGCCATCAGTGACTGGGCGGGAGGGCCGAATGAGCAGTTCTTC. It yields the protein CAISDWAGGPNEQFF.

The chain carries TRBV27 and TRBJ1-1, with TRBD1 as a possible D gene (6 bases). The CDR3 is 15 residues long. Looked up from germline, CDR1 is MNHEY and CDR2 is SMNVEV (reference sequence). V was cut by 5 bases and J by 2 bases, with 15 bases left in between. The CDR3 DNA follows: TGTGCCAGCAGTACCGTCGGGGACATAAACACTGAAGCTTTCTTT. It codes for CASSTVGDINTEAFF.

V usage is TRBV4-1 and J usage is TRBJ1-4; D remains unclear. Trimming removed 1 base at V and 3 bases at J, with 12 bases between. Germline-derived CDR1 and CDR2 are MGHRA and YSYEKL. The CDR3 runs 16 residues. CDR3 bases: TGCGCCAGCAGCCAAGTGGGCGGCAGATCTAATGAAAAACTGTTTTTT. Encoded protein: CASSQVGGRSNEKLFF.

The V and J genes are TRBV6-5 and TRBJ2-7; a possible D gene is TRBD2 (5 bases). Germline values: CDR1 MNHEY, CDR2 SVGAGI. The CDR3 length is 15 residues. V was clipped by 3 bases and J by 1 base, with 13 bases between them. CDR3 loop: CASSYSLGESYEQYF. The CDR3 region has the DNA TGTGCCAGCAGTTATAGCCTCGGGGAATCCTACGAGCAGTACTTC.

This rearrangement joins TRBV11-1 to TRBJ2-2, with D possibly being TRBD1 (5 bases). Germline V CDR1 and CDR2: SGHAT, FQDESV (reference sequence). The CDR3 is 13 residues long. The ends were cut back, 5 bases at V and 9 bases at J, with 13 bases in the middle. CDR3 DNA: TGTGCCAGCAGCCTCGAGACAGTCCGGGAGCTGTTTTTT. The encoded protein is CASSLETVRELFF.

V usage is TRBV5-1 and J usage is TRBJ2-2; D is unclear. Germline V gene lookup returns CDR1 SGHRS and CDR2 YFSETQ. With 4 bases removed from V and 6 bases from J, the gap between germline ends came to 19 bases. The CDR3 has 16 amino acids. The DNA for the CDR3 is TGCGCCAGCAGCCTAAGGCTACAGTTAACTCCCGGGGAGCTGTTTTTT. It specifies CASSLRLQLTPGELFF.

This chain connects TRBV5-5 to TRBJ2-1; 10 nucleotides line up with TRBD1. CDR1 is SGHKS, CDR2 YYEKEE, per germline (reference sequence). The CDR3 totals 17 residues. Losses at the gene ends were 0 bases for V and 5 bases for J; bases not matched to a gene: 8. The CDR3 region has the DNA TGTGCCAGCAGCTTGGTCGGGACAGGGGTTTCCCACAATGAGCAGTTCTTC. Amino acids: CASSLVGTGVSHNEQFF.

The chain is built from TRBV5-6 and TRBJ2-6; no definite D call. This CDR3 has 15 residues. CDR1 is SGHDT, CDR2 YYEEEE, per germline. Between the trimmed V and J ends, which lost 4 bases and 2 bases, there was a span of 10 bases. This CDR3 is CASSDSSAGANVLTF. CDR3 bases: TGTGCCAGCAGCGACTCGTCGGCTGGGGCCAACGTCCTGACTTTC.